The T cell receptor (beta chain) under discussion was sequenced for a study of T-cell reconstitution after alpha-beta-depleted transplantation in children. Study outcomes and limitations: Roughly two months post-transplant, alpha-beta T cells reportedly originated from several hundred graft clones that had expanded. When one year had passed after transplant, most T-cell counts and diversity came from newly produced T cells.

On this clonotype: Its target is unknown.

Preparing the TCRbeta library involved the use of unique molecular identifiers. Each CDR3 protein gets one entry after TCRdb re-called the PCR reads with MiXCR. Here the sample spans about 300,000 distinct CDR3 sequences, around 9.1% being singletons. The CDR3 is made up of 13 amino acids. V was clipped by 2 bases and J by 4 bases, with 10 bases between them. CDR1 and CDR2 from the germline V gene are DFQATT and SNEGSKA (reference sequence). The specimen comprised PBMCs, sampled before TCRalphabeta/CD19-depleted stem cell transplant. The chain joins TRBV20-1 to TRBJ2-3; TRBD1 or TRBD2 may be the D gene (5 bases each). This receptor was obtained from a boy under three years old with acute myeloid leukemia, due to receive a stem cell transplant. The CDR3 loop is CSARQGAADTQYF. CDR3 DNA: TGCAGTGCTAGACAGGGAGCTGCAGATACGCAGTATTTT.